Sequencing of this TCR beta chain was carried out in a study of cytomegalovirus exposure and HLA in healthy donors. Study results and limitations: The investigators catalogued 164 TCR beta chains as cytomegalovirus-associated. A classifier reportedly called cytomegalovirus status with high sensitivity and specificity. In vitro experiments confirmed that a few CMV-associated chains were specific for CMV antigens.

This CDR3 has 14 residues. The V gene's germline CDR1 is SGHDN and CDR2 FVKESK. V gave up 4 bases and J gave up 3 bases, with 10 bases separating them. Concerning this clone: Its specificity is not known.

Some clones are missing from TCRdb's copy, which holds only in-frame ones; the method was immunoSEQ multiplex PCR. The data contain 110,000 or so clones, about nine tenths of them singletons. The sequence derives from a man between 18 and 35 years old in good health and CMV-seropositive. The chain employs TRBV14 and TRBJ2-4; a possible D gene is TRBD1 (6 bases). The sequenced material came from PBMCs. CDR3 protein: CASSPLQGKNIQYF. CDR3 coding DNA: TGTGCCAGCAGCCCGCTACAGGGCAAAAACATTCAGTACTTC.